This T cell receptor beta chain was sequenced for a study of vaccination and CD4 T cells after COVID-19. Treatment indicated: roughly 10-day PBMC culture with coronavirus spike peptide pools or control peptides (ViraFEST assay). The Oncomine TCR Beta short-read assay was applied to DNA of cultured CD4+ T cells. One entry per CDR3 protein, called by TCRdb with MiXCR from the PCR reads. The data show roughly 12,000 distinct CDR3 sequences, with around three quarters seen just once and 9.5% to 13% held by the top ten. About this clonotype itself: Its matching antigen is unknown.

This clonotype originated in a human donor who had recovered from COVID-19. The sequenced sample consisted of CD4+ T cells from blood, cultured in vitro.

This CDR3 reads CSAGTGPPGYGYTF. The CDR3 DNA reads as TGCAGTGCTGGTACGGGGCCTCCCGGCTATGGCTACACCTTC. The V gene is TRBV20-1, the J gene TRBJ1-2; a weak D match, TRBD1 (5 bases). With 5 bases removed from V and 4 bases from J, the gap between germline ends came to 17 bases. The length of the CDR3 is 14 residues. CDR1 and CDR2 (germline): DFQATT, SNEGSKA (reference sequence).